This T cell receptor (beta chain) comes out of a study of neurological immune-mediated disorders. This clonotype was detected many times. The making of cDNA relied on 5'RACE with 10-nucleotide random UMIs. TCRdb reprocessed the 5' RACE reads via MiXCR and lists one record per CDR3 protein. The sample records around 25,000 distinct CDR3 sequences, over 2% being singletons. J gave up 4 bases and V 4 bases, and 5 bases lay outside the gene matches. Germline CDR1 is SGDLS and CDR2 is YYNGEE. The CDR3 has 14 residues. The rearrangement joins TRBV9 to TRBJ1-1, with 9 bases lining up with TRBD1. The specimen sequenced was PBMCs. The sequence was collected from a woman aged 50 to 65 with multiple sclerosis. In nucleotides, the CDR3 is TGTGCCAGCAGCAGGCAACAGGGGGCCACTGAAGCTTTCTTT. Its protein is CASSRQQGATEAFF.